This T cell receptor (beta chain) was sequenced for a study of CD8 T cells in ankylosing spondylitis. This clonotype was picked up many times. No antigen is known for it. Molecular-barcoded quantitative 5'-RACE produced these TCR beta libraries. Via MiXCR, TCRdb re-called the 5' RACE reads, giving one row per CDR3 protein. The table lists 30,000 to 40,000 distinct CDR3 sequences, about 3% of them singletons, with about 2.8% in the top ten. The study's findings and limits: Reports say disease-linked clones showed up significantly more in matched ankylosing spondylitis synovial fluid.

The germline V and J ends were trimmed by 7 bases and 4 bases, with 20 bases remaining between them. This CDR3 spans 15 amino acids. Per germline, CDR1 SGDLS and CDR2 YYNGEE. The clonotype comes from a male donor with ankylosing spondylitis or in good health (not recorded which). Sequenced sample: blood, either unsorted or a sorted T cell fraction (not recorded which). The chain has TRBV9 and TRBJ1-2; D remains ambiguous. CDR3 protein: CASAAEPTEIYGYTF. CDR3 nucleotides: TGTGCCAGCGCGGCGGAGCCGACGGAAATCTATGGCTACACCTTC.